Shown below are 29 T cell receptor beta chains from a single sample sequenced in a study of shared clonotypes between healthy human individuals. As defined, naive CD8 cells were CD45RO-negative and positively selected for CCR7, with terminally differentiated effector memory CD45RA+ cells excluded. Assay used: immunoSEQ multiplex PCR; TCRdb lists only in-frame clones, some missing. The table shows roughly 1,800,000 clones, with roughly 95% occurring only once. Sequenced material: naive CD8+ T cells sorted from blood. These receptor sequences come from a man younger than 35 in good health.

The chain links TRBV5-1 to TRBJ1-1; D possibly corresponds to TRBD1 (5 bases). The V gene's germline CDR1 is SGHRS and CDR2 YFSETQ. The CDR3 is made up of 14 amino acids. V lost 0 bases to trimming and J lost 0 bases, with 6 bases between them. The CDR3 sequence: CASSLGDLNTEAFF. CDR3 in DNA: TGCGCCAGCAGCTTGGGGGACCTGAACACTGAAGCTTTCTTT.

The V call is TRBV27, the J call TRBJ2-3; D may be TRBD1 or TRBD2 (5 bases each). V lost 3 bases to trimming and J lost 1 base, with 11 bases between them. Germline CDR1 MNHEY, CDR2 SMNVEV (reference sequence). The CDR3 totals 15 residues. CDR3 protein: CASSLWGIGTDTQYF. The CDR3 nucleotides read TGTGCCAGCAGTTTGTGGGGGATTGGCACAGATACGCAGTATTTT.

The chain recombines TRBV21-1 with TRBJ2-6. TRBV21-1 is a recognized pseudogene. The length of the CDR3 is 15 residues. As DNA, the CDR3 is TGTGCCAGCAGCAAAATGGGGGCTGGGGCCAACGTCCTGACTTTC. Translation: CASSKMGAGANVLTF.

The rearrangement links TRBV21-1 to TRBJ2-7; the tabulated D call, TRBD1, remains unverified against the DNA. TRBV21-1 is listed as a pseudogene. CDR3 length: 13 amino acids. The CDR3 protein is CANRARGYYEQYF. DNA of the CDR3: TGTGCCAACAGGGCTAGGGGGTACTACGAGCAGTACTTC.

This sequence joins TRBV30 and TRBJ2-7; 9 nucleotides line up with TRBD1. V was clipped by 5 bases and J by 3 bases; unmatched bases: 14. This CDR3 is built from 16 residues. Germline V lookup: CDR1 GTSNPN, CDR2 SVGIG (reference sequence). The CDR3 protein is CAWAAGTGLHYYEQYF. As DNA, the CDR3 is TGTGCCTGGGCCGCCGGGACAGGGTTACATTACTACGAGCAGTACTTC.

The chain uses TRBV2 and TRBJ2-3; D uncertain. The CDR3 runs 11 residues. The germline CDR1 and CDR2 sequences are SNHLY and FYNNEI. V was trimmed by 3 bases and J by 4 bases, leaving 2 bases between them. Here the CDR3 DNA reads TGTGCCAGCAGTGACCCAGATACGCAGTATTTT. Protein product: CASSDPDTQYF.

The V gene is TRBV10-2, the J gene TRBJ2-6; 8 nucleotides match TRBD2. Germline V gene lookup returns CDR1 WSHSY and CDR2 SAAADI. There are 18 residues in the CDR3. V lost 6 bases and J lost 2; bases outside the gene matches: 12. The CDR3 nucleotides are TGCGCCAGCAGCCTCCAGGGACTAGGGTTTGCTGGGGCCAACGTCCTGACTTTC. Protein: CASSLQGLGFAGANVLTF.

The CDR3 loop reads CASGSRLAGGPDTQYF. In DNA form, the CDR3 reads TGTGCCAGCGGATCCCGGCTAGCGGGGGGGCCGGATACGCAGTATTTT. The J gene is TRBJ2-3, the V gene TRBV9; TRBD2 matches 12 bases. The germline V gene has CDR1 SGDLS and CDR2 YYNGEE. V was clipped by 7 bases and J by 6 bases; unmatched bases: 12. There are 16 residues in the CDR3.

The chain employs TRBV10-3 and TRBJ2-2; D gene ambiguous. Germline CDR1 and CDR2: ENHRY and SYGVKD. Trimming stripped 6 bases from V and 2 bases from J, with 7 bases between. The CDR3 covers 13 residues. The CDR3 sequence: CAIRGPNTGELFF. For the CDR3, the DNA is TGTGCCATCAGAGGACCCAACACCGGGGAGCTGTTTTTT.

The chain links TRBV10-3 to TRBJ2-7; 9 bases are shared with TRBD2. The CDR3 is 16 amino acids. J gave up 6 bases and V 0 bases, and 9 bases lay outside the gene matches. The germline CDR1 and CDR2 sequences are ENHRY and SYGVKD. The DNA of the CDR3 is TGTGCCATCAGTGAGTCGTCTAGCGGGGCCGGCGGCGAGCAGTACTTC. Residues: CAISESSSGAGGEQYF.

The chain combines TRBV6-7 with TRBJ2-1; the match to TRBD2 covers 13 bases. TRBV6-7 is an ORF, and what it does is uncertain. V shed 6 bases, J shed 6 bases, and the junction held 8 bases outside the gene matches. This CDR3 has 16 amino acids. CDR3 sequence (DNA): TGTGCCAGCAGCTACCAAGGGACTAGCGGGATCAATGAGCAGTTCTTC. Its protein product is CASSYQGTSGINEQFF.

The chain employs TRBV7-9 and TRBJ2-5; D not certain. Germline-derived CDR1 and CDR2 are SEHNR and FQNEAQ (reference sequence). The CDR3 contains 15 residues. V was pared by 2 bases and J by 3 bases, with 13 bases between. The CDR3 here is CASSLRAAIEETQYF. The CDR3 nucleotides read TGTGCCAGCAGCTTACGGGCAGCAATAGAAGAGACCCAGTACTTC.

The chain employs TRBV7-9 and TRBJ2-1; no reliable D call. The CDR3 consists of 15 residues. Trimming pared 1 base from V and 5 bases from J, leaving 12 bases between. CDR1 and CDR2 (germline): SEHNR, FQNEAQ (reference sequence). CDR3 loop: CASSLVPDAHNEQFF. CDR3 bases: TGTGCCAGCAGCTTAGTCCCAGACGCGCACAATGAGCAGTTCTTC.

This chain joins TRBV6-1 and TRBJ1-1; D is unclear. Per the germline V gene, CDR1 is MNHNS and CDR2 is SASEGT. The CDR3 contains 14 residues. V was cut by 9 bases and J by 2 bases, with 16 bases left in between. CDR3 coding DNA: TGTGCCAGTACGCCCGGTTGGGGAAACACTGAAGCTTTCTTT. It codes for CASTPGWGNTEAFF.

V and J are TRBV19 and TRBJ1-5, with 7 bases lining up with TRBD1. V lost 6 bases and J lost 2; bases outside the gene matches: 10. This CDR3 has 16 residues. The germline V gene has CDR1 LNHDA and CDR2 SQIVND (reference sequence). Here the CDR3 DNA reads TGTGCCAGTAGCACTACACGACAGGGCGGCAATCAGCCCCAGCATTTT. It is translated as CASSTTRQGGNQPQHF.

This chain joins TRBV5-1 and TRBJ2-7; D is possibly TRBD1 (5 bases). Trimming left V 4 bases short and J 2 bases short, with 19 bases between. The germline gives CDR1 SGHRS, CDR2 YFSETQ. The CDR3 covers 16 residues. CDR3 bases: TGCGCCAGCAGCATATCCCCAGGGATAGGGGCCTACGAGCAGTACTTC. Protein: CASSISPGIGAYEQYF.

The chain uses TRBV11-2 and TRBJ2-7; D ambiguous. The germline gives CDR1 SGHAT, CDR2 FQNNGV. The CDR3 extends over 15 amino acids. Trimming cost V 4 bases and J 0 bases, with 13 bases left between them. CDR3 in amino acids: CASSSGSLPSYEQYF. CDR3 bases: TGTGCCAGCAGCTCCGGGTCCCTGCCCTCCTACGAGCAGTACTTC.

The chain is built from TRBV9 and TRBJ1-4; TRBD1 might be the D (6 bases). Deletions cut 0 bases from V and 7 bases from J, with 13 bases between. The germline V gene encodes CDR1 SGDLS and CDR2 YYNGEE. This CDR3 spans 15 amino acids. CDR3 nucleotide sequence: TGTGCCAGCAGCGTAGGCGGGGGCCGAAGTGAAAAACTGTTTTTT. It yields the protein CASSVGGGRSEKLFF.

This chain joins TRBV5-4 and TRBJ1-2, with 9 positions matching TRBD1. From germline, CDR1 is SGHNT and CDR2 YYREEE (reference sequence). This CDR3 comprises 14 residues. J was trimmed by 4 bases and V by 0 bases; bases with no gene match: 1. The CDR3 nucleotides read TGTGCCAGCAGCTTGGGGACAGGGGTCTATGGCTACACCTTC. As protein: CASSLGTGVYGYTF.

This clone was detected only once. The chain uses TRBV5-6 and TRBJ1-1, with D uncertain. Germline CDR1 is SGHDT and CDR2 is YYEEEE. V lost 7 bases to trimming and J lost 1 base, with 11 bases between them. This CDR3 is built from 13 residues. The CDR3 DNA reads TGTGCCAGCTTCCTCTCCTCGAACACTGAAGCTTTCTTT. Its translation: CASFLSSNTEAFF.

This rearrangement joins TRBV5-1 to TRBJ1-6; no definite D call. Trimming shortened V by 6 bases and J by 8 bases, and 3 bases separated the two germline ends. Per germline, CDR1 SGHRS and CDR2 YFSETQ. The CDR3 contains 10 residues. Here the CDR3 reads CASNDSPLHF. The CDR3 region has the DNA TGCGCCAGCAATGATTCACCCCTCCACTTT.

The count of this clone is one. The chain recombines TRBV14 with TRBJ1-1; maybe TRBD1 (6 bases). V gave up 8 bases and J gave up 1 base, with 11 bases separating them. The CDR3 spans 13 residues. Germline-derived CDR1 and CDR2 are SGHDN and FVKESK. The CDR3 bases are TGTGCCAGCCAGATGACAGGGAACACTGAAGCTTTCTTT. This codes for CASQMTGNTEAFF.

The V gene is TRBV6-1, the J gene TRBJ2-2; D unresolved. The CDR3 is made up of 14 amino acids. V was shortened by 3 bases and J by 2 bases, with 7 bases between the two germline ends. Germline V lookup: CDR1 MNHNS, CDR2 SASEGT. CDR3 nucleotide sequence: TGTGCCAGCAGTGAGGCCGGTAACACCGGGGAGCTGTTTTTT. Its translation: CASSEAGNTGELFF.

The chain links TRBV27 to TRBJ2-3; TRBD2 matches 7 bases. The CDR3 runs 16 residues. With 2 bases clipped from V and 2 bases from J, the junction kept 7 bases outside the gene matches. Germline V lookup: CDR1 MNHEY, CDR2 SMNVEV (reference sequence). The CDR3 DNA sequence: TGTGCCAGCAGTTTAGGGCTAGCGGAACCCACAGATACGCAGTATTTT. Translated: CASSLGLAEPTDTQYF.

V is TRBV4-3 and J is TRBJ2-1, with 9 bases fitting TRBD2. Per the germline V gene, CDR1 is LGHNA and CDR2 is YSLEER. This CDR3 has 16 residues. V lost 3 bases to trimming and J lost 6 bases; unmatched junction nucleotides: 9. CDR3 sequence: CASSHTTSGARNEQFF. In nucleotides, the CDR3 is TGCGCCAGCAGCCATACGACTAGCGGAGCTCGCAATGAGCAGTTCTTC.

The rearrangement joins TRBV5-4 to TRBJ2-7; the D is unclear. Germline CDR1 SGHNT, CDR2 YYREEE (reference sequence). The CDR3 contains 14 residues. V was pared by 2 bases and J by 5 bases, with 14 bases between. CDR3 sequence (DNA): TGTGCCAGCAGCTTTGGCCCAGCGTTTAACGAGCAGTACTTC. It encodes CASSFGPAFNEQYF.

The CDR3 DNA reads as TGTGCCAGCAGTGAATCGTTCCAGATCAATCAGCCCCAGCATTTT. Protein sequence: CASSESFQINQPQHF. This sequence joins TRBV6-1 and TRBJ1-5; D gene ambiguous. The V end lost 2 bases, the J end lost 3 bases, and 11 bases lay between the germline ends. The CDR3 contains 15 residues. Germline V gives CDR1 MNHNS, CDR2 SASEGT.

This chain joins TRBV21-1 and TRBJ1-1; no DNA check was done on the table's D call, TRBD1. TRBV21-1 is a recognized pseudogene. The CDR3 has 15 amino acids. DNA of the CDR3: TGTGCCAGCAGCAAAGAAGTCCGCAGGGGGACTGAAGCTTTCTTT. It encodes CASSKEVRRGTEAFF.

This sequence joins TRBV6-5 and TRBJ2-7; D might be TRBD2 (6 bases). CDR3 size: 15 residues. Trimming pared 0 bases from V and 0 bases from J, leaving 9 bases between. The V gene's germline CDR1 is MNHEY and CDR2 SVGAGI. The CDR3, as DNA: TGTGCCAGCAGTTACTCCCGACTAGGCTCCTACGAGCAGTACTTC. Protein product: CASSYSRLGSYEQYF.